Detailed here is one T cell receptor (beta chain). The CDR3 is made up of 16 amino acids. The V gene's germline CDR1 is LGHNT and CDR2 FRNRAP. With V trimmed by 6 bases and J by 6 bases, 10 bases remained unmatched. The sample is drawn from a study of OX40 agonist ivuxolimab in advanced cancers. Some clones are missing from TCRdb's copy, which holds only in-frame ones; the method was immunoSEQ multiplex PCR. The data show about 77,000 clones, nearly 90% seen once. This clonotype was obtained from an adult with an advanced solid tumor such as melanoma, head and neck, liver or kidney cancer. The chain links TRBV12-5 to TRBJ2-7; 14 bases match TRBD2. This sample comprised CD4+ or CD8+ T cells sorted from blood, obtained in a trial of the OX40 agonist ivuxolimab. CDR3 loop: CASGGTSGGSFPEQYF. The CDR3 region has the DNA TGTGCTAGTGGCGGGACTAGCGGGGGTTCTTTTCCCGAGCAGTACTTC. Full variable domain (outside the CDR3, taken from reference TRBV12-5 and TRBJ2-7): DARVTQTPRHKVTEMGQEVTMRCQPILGHNTVFWYRQTMMQGLELLAYFRNRAPLDDSGMPKDRFSAEMPDATLATLKIQPSEPRDSAVYFCASGGTSGGSFPEQYFGPGTRLTVT.